This T cell receptor beta chain stems from a study of blood T cell repertoires in COVID-19. In the study overall: From the United States, Italy and Spain came samples of acute and convalescent COVID-19. T cells, B-cell-depleted T cells, or PBMCs provided the cDNA or gDNA that served as material.

Authors' data handling: Estimated nucleated cell counts came from reference gene primer amplification. The assay was immunoSEQ multiplex PCR, and TCRdb's table has in-frame clones only and misses some. V and J calls and clone size are copied from that table; D and trimming were computed from the DNA. The table has 70,000 to 95,000 clones, roughly four fifths seen once; the top ten hold 13%. CDR1 is SGHRS and CDR2 is YFSETQ in the germline V gene. Trimming left V 3 bases short and J 0 bases short, with 8 bases between. The CDR3 contains 14 residues. V gene TRBV5-1 combines with J gene TRBJ2-3; tentative D call: TRBD1 (5 bases). The source material was peripheral blood. The clonotype comes from a human donor in a cohort sampled during active COVID-19. Written as DNA, the CDR3 is TGCGCCAGCAGCTCGACAGCGAGCACAGATACGCAGTATTTT. This translates into CASSSTASTDTQYF.